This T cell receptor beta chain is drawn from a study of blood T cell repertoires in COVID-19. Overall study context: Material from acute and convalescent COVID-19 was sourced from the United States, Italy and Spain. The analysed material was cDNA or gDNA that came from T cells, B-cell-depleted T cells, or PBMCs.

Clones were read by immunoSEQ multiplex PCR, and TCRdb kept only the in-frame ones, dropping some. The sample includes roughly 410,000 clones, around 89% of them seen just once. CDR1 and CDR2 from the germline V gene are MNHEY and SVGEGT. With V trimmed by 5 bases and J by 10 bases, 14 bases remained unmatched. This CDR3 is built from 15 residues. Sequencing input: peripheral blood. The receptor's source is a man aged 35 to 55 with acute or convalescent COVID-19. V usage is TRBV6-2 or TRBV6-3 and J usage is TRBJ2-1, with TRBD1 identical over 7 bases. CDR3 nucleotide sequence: TGTGCCAGCAGTCACGGACAGGCGGCTATACGAGAGCAGTTCTTC. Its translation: CASSHGQAAIREQFF.